This TCR beta chain was sequenced for a study of blood T cell repertoires in COVID-19 (dated by TCRdb to 2020 to 2022). A note on the overall study: The collaborator samples originated in the United States, Italy and Spain and spanned the acute and convalescent phases of COVID-19. The prospective study material was composed of cDNA or gDNA derived from T cells, B-cell-depleted T cells, or PBMCs. Subjects who had been exposed to COVID-19, were actively infected with it, or had recovered from it provided the deeply sampled blood TCRbeta repertoires that made up the dataset. A freely available public database, intended as a resource for researchers studying the immune response to SARS-CoV-2, is where the repertoires were released. The samples were drawn from the first 160 participants of the ongoing ImmuneRACE study and from 950 to 1,500 subjects provided by 6 global collaborators. A de-identified subject ID, COVID-19 status, age in years and sex were almost always included in the sample metadata. Where available, HLA class I and class II types were obtained from metadata supplied by the sample provider rather than from assay-based typing. Study-level results and caveats: The quantity of clinical and demographic metadata differed by source and by participant and was supplied without curation.

Whole blood was collected in K2EDTA tubes by collaborating institutions according to the institutions' own protocols. For TCRbeta analysis, collaborator samples were shipped as frozen whole blood, as isolated PBMCs, or as DNA extracted from either sample type. A remark on this clone: Its antigen target is currently unknown. No much larger clone exists at a distance of one base, and base qualities are not known.

CDR1 LNHDA and CDR2 SQIVND were looked up in the germline V gene (reference sequence). The CDR3 runs 16 residues from the cysteine to the phenylalanine. The kept DNA is CDR3 alone, 48 bases in frame from the first base. V is cut back by 4 bases and J by 5 bases, with 12 bases in the junction unmatched. TCRbeta CDR3 regions were amplified from genomic DNA using the immunoSEQ Assay, a bias-controlled multiplex PCR. The published analysis was carried out like this. Nucleated cell counts per sample were estimated from amplification of reference gene primers within the assay. To quantify the absolute abundance of each unique TCRbeta CDR3 rearrangement, sequence reads were collapsed and filtered. Productive Simpson clonality was computed per sample as the square root of Simpson's diversity index over productive rearrangements. Entries here come from immuneACCESS through TCRdb and include only in-frame sequences with V and J called. Some clones fail to appear in such tables; in the studies checked, an unresolved V gene covers under half of the shortfall, and the cause of the remainder is unknown. V, J and clone size are those of that table, while D and trimming were read from the DNA. Here the sample has 85,000 to 100,000 clones; approximately 86% occur a single time. In total, the top ten clones hold 10% to 15% of the sample.

This receptor was taken from a woman aged 55-75 years in a cohort sampled during active or convalescent COVID-19. The rearrangement joined TRBV19 to TRBJ2-5, with 8 junctional bases fitting TRBD1. The sequenced material came from peripheral blood. Here is the DNA: TGTGCCAGTAGTACATTCGAGACAGGGGAGTCGGAGACCCAGTACTTC. It specifies CASSTFETGESETQYF.